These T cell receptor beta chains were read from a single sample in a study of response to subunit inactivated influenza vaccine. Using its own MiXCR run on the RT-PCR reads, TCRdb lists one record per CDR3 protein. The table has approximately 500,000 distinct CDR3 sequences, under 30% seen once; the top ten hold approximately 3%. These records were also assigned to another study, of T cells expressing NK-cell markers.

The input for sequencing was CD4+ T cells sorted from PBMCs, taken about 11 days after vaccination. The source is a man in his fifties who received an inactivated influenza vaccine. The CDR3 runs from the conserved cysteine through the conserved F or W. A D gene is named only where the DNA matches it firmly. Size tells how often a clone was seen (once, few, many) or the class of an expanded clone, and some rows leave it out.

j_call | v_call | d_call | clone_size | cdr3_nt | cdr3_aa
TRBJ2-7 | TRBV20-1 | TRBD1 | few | TGCAGTGCTGGTAGGCCGGGACAGGGGGCCCTCGAGCAGTACTTC | CSAGRPGQGALEQYF
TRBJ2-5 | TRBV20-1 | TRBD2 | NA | TGCAGTGCCCAGACAGCGGGAGAGGTTCGGGAGACCCAGTACTTC | CSAQTAGEVRETQYF
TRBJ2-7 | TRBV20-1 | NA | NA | TGCAGTGCAAGACCGGGACACCTCTCCTACGAGCAGTACTTC | CSARPGHLSYEQYF
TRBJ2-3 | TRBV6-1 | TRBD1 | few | TGTGCCAGCAGGCGACAGGGGGGGGATACGCAGTATTTT | CASRRQGGDTQYF
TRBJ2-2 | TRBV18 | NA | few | TGTGCCAGCTCACCACCGGGCAGGGCGAACACCGGGGAGCTGTTTTTT | CASSPPGRANTGELFF
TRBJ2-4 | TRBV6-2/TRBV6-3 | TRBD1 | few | TGTGCCAGCACCAGGGGGCTAGCCAAAAACATTCAGTACTTC | CASTRGLAKNIQYF
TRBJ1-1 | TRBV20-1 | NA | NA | TGCCAGGGCGCAGGAATGAACACTGAAGCTTTCTTT | CQGAGMNTEAFF
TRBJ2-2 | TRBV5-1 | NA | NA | TGCGCCAGCAGCTTGGATGCGTGGACCGGGGAGCTGTTTTTT | CASSLDAWTGELFF
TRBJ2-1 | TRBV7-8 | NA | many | TGTGCCAGCAGCTTCGAGTACAATGAGCAGTTCTTC | CASSFEYNEQFF
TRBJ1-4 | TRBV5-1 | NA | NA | TGCGCCAGCAGCTTGGGCCCGGGGGATAATGAAAAACTGTTTTTT | CASSLGPGDNEKLFF
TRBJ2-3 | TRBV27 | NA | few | TGTGCCAGCAGTTTATACCGCACAGATACGCAGTATTTT | CASSLYRTDTQYF
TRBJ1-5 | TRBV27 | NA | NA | TGTGCCAGCAGTTTAATGGGGGCCGGTCAGCCCCAGCATTTT | CASSLMGAGQPQHF
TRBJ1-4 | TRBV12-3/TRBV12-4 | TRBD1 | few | TGTGCCAGCTCATCGATGGGACAGGGGAATGAAAAACTGTTTTTT | CASSSMGQGNEKLFF
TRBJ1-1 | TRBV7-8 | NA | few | TGTGCCAGCAGAGTAGCGGGGAACACTGAAGCTTTCTTT | CASRVAGNTEAFF
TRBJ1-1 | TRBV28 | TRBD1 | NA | TGTGCCAGCAGTACTCACAGGACAGGGAACACTGAAGCTTTCTTT | CASSTHRTGNTEAFF
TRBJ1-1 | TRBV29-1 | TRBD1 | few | TGCAGCGTTGGAGTCGCTTCAGGGGGAACTGAAGCTTTCTTT | CSVGVASGGTEAFF
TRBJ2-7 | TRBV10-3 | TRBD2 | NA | TGTGCCATCAGTGAATTTGGTGGTAGCGGGGGCAAAACCTACGAGCAGTACTTC | CAISEFGGSGGKTYEQYF
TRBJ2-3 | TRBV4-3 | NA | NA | TGCGCCAGCAGCCAAGTTGGGGGCTCTAGCACAGATACGCAGTATTTT | CASSQVGGSSTDTQYF
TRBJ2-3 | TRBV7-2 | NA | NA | TGTGCCAGCAGCCTCGCTAGGAATCCCACAGATACGCAGTATTTT | CASSLARNPTDTQYF
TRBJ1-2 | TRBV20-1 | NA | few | TGCAGTGCCACAGCAGCGGGTCCGGATGGCTACACCTTC | CSATAAGPDGYTF
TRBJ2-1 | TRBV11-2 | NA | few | TGTGCCAGCGGGGCCGTGTTGAGCTCCTACAATGAGCAGTTCTTC | CASGAVLSSYNEQFF
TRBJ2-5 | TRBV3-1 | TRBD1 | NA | TGTGCCAGCAGCCAATCTCGGACAGGCGGCCAAGAGACCCAGTACTTC | CASSQSRTGGQETQYF
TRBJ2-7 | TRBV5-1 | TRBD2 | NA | TGCGCCAGCAGCGCCGTGTATTCCGGGACTAGCTCCTACGAGCAGTACTTC | CASSAVYSGTSSYEQYF
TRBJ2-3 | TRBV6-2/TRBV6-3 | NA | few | TGTGCCAGCAGTACCTTCATAACCGGCGATACGCAGTATTTT | CASSTFITGDTQYF
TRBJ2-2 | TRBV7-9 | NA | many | TGTGCCAGCAGCTTAGGGGGGTCCTGGGAGCTGTTTTTT | CASSLGGSWELFF
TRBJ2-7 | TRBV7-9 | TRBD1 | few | TGTGCCAGCAGCCAGGACAGGGCCACGAACCGGGTCTACGAGCAGTACTTC | CASSQDRATNRVYEQYF
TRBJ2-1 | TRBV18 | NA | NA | TGTGCCAGCTCACCACCGAGCGACTCGTCTCATCAGTTCTTC | CASSPPSDSSHQFF
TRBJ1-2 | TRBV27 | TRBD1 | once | TGTGCCAGCAGTTTAACGAGGGGGCGCGGGTATGGCTACACCTTC | CASSLTRGRGYGYTF